These T cell receptor beta chains were read from a single sample in a study of regulatory T cells in long-lasting Graves disease. TCRdb used MiXCR to reprocess the multiplex PCR reads, holding one entry per CDR3 protein. The data contain 500,000 to 700,000 distinct CDR3 sequences, around 32% of them singletons. Source: peripheral blood mononuclear cells (PBMCs), taken when the disease was refractory, from a patient treated with antithyroid drugs. All receptors derive from a female donor with Graves disease. Each CDR3 is given with its conserved first and last residue. The D gene is left open where the match is weak. Not every row has a clone size; where given, it reads once, few, many or a size class.

TRBV6-2/TRBV6-3	TRBD1	TRBJ1-2	many	TGTGCCAGCAGTTACTCGAGAGACAGGGACTATGGCTACACCTTC	CASSYSRDRDYGYTF
TRBV7-3	NA	TRBJ2-2	few	TGTGCCAGCAGCTTGACGGTCTCGGGCGGGGAGCTGTTTTTT	CASSLTVSGGELFF
TRBV6-1	NA	TRBJ1-2	many	TGTGCCAGCAGTGAAGACAGGGCGACCTATGGCTACACCTTC	CASSEDRATYGYTF
TRBV30	NA	TRBJ1-1	NA	TGTGCCTGGAGTGTGCTGCTACTGAACACTGAAGCTTTCTTT	CAWSVLLLNTEAFF
TRBV11-2	NA	TRBJ1-6	NA	TGTGCCAGCAGCTTAGGGGGGGTGCTCTATAATTCACCCCTCCACTTT	CASSLGGVLYNSPLHF
TRBV6-1	TRBD1	TRBJ1-5	NA	TGTGCCAGCAGGCCACAGGGGGCCCCGGGGCCCCAGCATTTT	CASRPQGAPGPQHF
TRBV27	NA	TRBJ1-3	NA	TGTGCCAGCGGGAGGGGGGTCCGGAACACCATATATTTT	CASGRGVRNTIYF
TRBV12-3/TRBV12-4	NA	TRBJ1-5	few	TGTGCCAGCAGTTCTGGGAAGACGCAGCCCCAGCATTTT	CASSSGKTQPQHF
TRBV7-8	TRBD1	TRBJ1-3	few	TGTGCCAGCAGCCGAACAGGGGATGCCATCGCTGGAAACACCATATATTTT	CASSRTGDAIAGNTIYF
TRBV20-1	TRBD1	TRBJ2-5	few	TGCAGTGCTGATGGGACAGGCCAAGAGACCCAGTACTTC	CSADGTGQETQYF
TRBV5-1	NA	TRBJ2-2	few	TGCGCCAGCAGCCAGCTAGCAGGATTTGACACCGGGGAGCTGTTTTTT	CASSQLAGFDTGELFF
TRBV18	NA	TRBJ1-5	many	TGTGCCAGCAGCCCCGGACAGAATCAGCCCCAGCATTTT	CASSPGQNQPQHF
TRBV14	TRBD2	TRBJ2-5	NA	TGTGCCAGCAGACCAAGCGGGAGGGCCGTAGAGACCCAGTACTTC	CASRPSGRAVETQYF
TRBV2	TRBD1	TRBJ1-6	many	TGTGCCAGCAGTTCACAGGGGAATATCTATAATTCACCCCTCCACTTT	CASSSQGNIYNSPLHF
TRBV10-3	NA	TRBJ2-7	few	TGTGCCATCAGGCTGACATACGAGCAGTACTTC	CAIRLTYEQYF
TRBV19	TRBD1	TRBJ2-5	few	TGTGCCAGTAGTCACTCCGGGACAGCCAAAGAGACCCAGTACTTC	CASSHSGTAKETQYF
TRBV9	NA	TRBJ1-5	NA	TGTGCCAGTTCTGTGACAGACTATCAGCCCCAGCATTTT	CASSVTDYQPQHF
TRBV20-1	TRBD1	TRBJ2-7	few	TGCAGTGCCACGTGGACCTCGGGACAGGCGGGCGAGCAGTACTTC	CSATWTSGQAGEQYF
TRBV25-1	TRBD1	TRBJ1-4	NA	TGTGCCAGCAGCAGGACAGGGGGAGTCGAAAAACTGTTTTTT	CASSRTGGVEKLFF
TRBV12-3/TRBV12-4	TRBD1	TRBJ1-2	few	TGTGCCAGCAGTTTAAAAACGACAGGGCATGGCTACACCTTC	CASSLKTTGHGYTF
TRBV19	TRBD1	TRBJ1-5	few	TGTGCCAGCCAGTGGGGGGGACAGGGAGGCAATCAGCCCCAGCATTTT	CASQWGGQGGNQPQHF
TRBV12-5	TRBD1	TRBJ1-1	NA	TGTGCTAGTGGCCGAATGACAGGGCTGAACACTGAAGCTTTCTTT	CASGRMTGLNTEAFF
TRBV2	TRBD1	TRBJ2-7	few	TGTGCCAGCATCATAGGACAGGGGACCGAGCAGTACTTC	CASIIGQGTEQYF
TRBV29-1	NA	TRBJ2-6	few	TGCAGCGTTCCCCAGACGAGCTCTGGGGCCAACGTCCTGACTTTC	CSVPQTSSGANVLTF
TRBV12-3/TRBV12-4	NA	TRBJ1-4	many	TGTGCCAGCTGGTGGGTTAATGAAAAACTGTTTTTT	CASWWVNEKLFF
TRBV19	NA	TRBJ2-7	NA	TGTGCCAGTAGTACCACCGGCTACTACGAGCAGTACTTC	CASSTTGYYEQYF
TRBV28	NA	TRBJ1-2	NA	TGTGCCAGCAGTTCAAGGGGAGAAGCCGGGGCTTTTCGTGGCTACACCTTC	CASSSRGEAGAFRGYTF
TRBV27	NA	TRBJ1-1	NA	TGTGCCAGCAGGAAATTACAGGGAGCTAACACTGAAGCTTTCTTT	CASRKLQGANTEAFF
TRBV2	NA	TRBJ1-1	many	TGTGCCAGCACCCTGACTGTGAACACTGAAGCTTTCTTT	CASTLTVNTEAFF
TRBV3-1	NA	TRBJ1-5	once	TGTGCCAGCAGCCAAGACAGGATAAATCAGCCCCAGCATTTT	CASSQDRINQPQHF
TRBV28	NA	TRBJ2-7	NA	TGTGCCAGCAGCCCATCGGACGCTATATCCTACGAGCAGTACTTC	CASSPSDAISYEQYF
TRBV11-2	TRBD2	TRBJ2-5	many	TGTGCCAGCAGCTTTGGGGGACTAGCGCAAGAGACCCAGTACTTC	CASSFGGLAQETQYF
TRBV18	NA	TRBJ1-4	NA	TGTGCCAGCTCATTCGAACAGGCGCGGCAGGAAAAACTGTTTTTT	CASSFEQARQEKLFF
TRBV27	NA	TRBJ1-1	NA	TGTGCCAGCAGTTTGGGACCGGGAGGACCAAACACTGAAGCTTTCTTT	CASSLGPGGPNTEAFF
TRBV19	TRBD2	TRBJ2-7	NA	TGTGCCAGTAGCCCAGCGGGAGGACCCTACGAGCAGTACTTC	CASSPAGGPYEQYF
TRBV28	TRBD1	TRBJ1-2	many	TGTGCCAGCAGTTTAGGGACAGCCCATGGCTACACCTTC	CASSLGTAHGYTF
TRBV4-1	NA	TRBJ1-2	NA	TGCGCCAGCAGCCACGGGACCGGGGACTATGGCTACACCTTC	CASSHGTGDYGYTF
TRBV5-8	NA	TRBJ1-2	NA	TGTGCCAGCAGCTTGGACAGCTACTATGGCTACGCCTTC	CASSLDSYYGYAF
TRBV20-1	NA	TRBJ1-5	NA	TGCAGTGCTTCGAGGGCCAATCAGCCCCAGCATTTT	CSASRANQPQHF
TRBV5-1	NA	TRBJ2-7	NA	TGCGCCAGCAGCTTCCAGGGGGGCCACGAGCAGTACTTC	CASSFQGGHEQYF
TRBV9	NA	TRBJ1-1	NA	TGTGCCAGCAGCGTCGGACCGACCATGCCCTTGACTTTCTTT	CASSVGPTMPLTFF
TRBV30	NA	TRBJ1-5	NA	TGTGCCTGGACCTCCGTGGGTGGGAATCAGCCCCAGCATTTT	CAWTSVGGNQPQHF
TRBV28	NA	TRBJ2-7	many	TGTGCCAGCGGTAGCGTGAACTCCTACGAGCAGTACTTC	CASGSVNSYEQYF
TRBV6-1	NA	TRBJ2-5	NA	TGTGCCAGCATAAAGGGTCGGGAGACCCAGTACTTC	CASIKGRETQYF
TRBV29-1	TRBD1	TRBJ2-2	NA	TGCAGCGTTGATAATGAGGGGGCCTGGGAGCTGTTTTTT	CSVDNEGAWELFF
TRBV5-1	NA	TRBJ2-5	NA	TGCGCCAGCAAAGACCAAGAGACCCAGTACTTC	CASKDQETQYF